Here is one TCR beta chain with its context. Its binding antigen is unknown. No base quality information exists; no much larger clone differs at one position. For this chain, trimming is 6 bases at the V end and 4 bases at the J end, and the number of junction bases without a gene match is 3. Inclusive of the bounding cysteine and phenylalanine, the CDR3 is 14 residues long. The kept DNA is CDR3 alone, 42 bases in frame from the first base. Every donor was a healthy Caucasian. The twin cohort consisted of three pairs of female monozygotic twins, all aged roughly 18 to 30 years. Peripheral blood mononuclear cells were the source from which RNA for the TCR libraries was isolated. Libraries were made using 5' RACE. Sequencing instrument: Illumina HiSeq 2000. Template switching introduced a universal primer binding site; the final cDNA contained a unique molecular identifier, enabling accurate counting of TCR cDNA molecules. Specific primers in the conserved constant-segment region were used to synthesize first-strand cDNA for the TCR alpha and beta chains. To control for contamination, every cDNA library carried two barcodes: a SMART-Mk sample barcode plus Illumina barcodes. TruSeq adapter sequences, together with Illumina sample barcodes, were added in two successive PCR steps. TCR alpha and beta cDNA libraries were sequenced on the Illumina HiSeq platform with custom primers. The authors' analysis ran thus. MiGEC processed the raw reads to extract unique molecular identifiers, while MiXCR was used to determine the CDR3 positions. Recombination models were inferred per individual with the repgenHMM and IGoR tools using an EM algorithm. Shared clonotypes were analyzed with the tcR package in R, and sharing was normalized by the product of cloneset sizes. To study raw recombination free of thymic and clonal selection effects, out-of-frame nonproductive sequences were analyzed. Clones were called with MiXCR by TCRdb after fastp trimmed the public reads at Q25, and only in-frame beta chains were retained. Each record represents a unique CDR3 protein, reported with the most common genes and DNA among its rows. These V and J calls derive from TCRdb rather than the authors' analysis. This sample gives approximately 700,000 distinct CDR3 sequences in total; roughly 18% of them show up just once. In total, the top ten clones hold 13% of the sample.

This sample is part of a study of identical twins (dated by TCRdb to 2016 to 2017). The study in broad terms: TCR alpha and beta repertoires from monozygotic twins, unrelated adults of various ages and cord blood were deep-sequenced to test whether fetal clonotypes persist. Replicate twin experiments were performed at different times using different library preparation protocols to rule out contamination.

Study-level results and caveats: Abundant cord blood beta clonotypes carried fewer insertions; young adult naive repertoires showed a weaker similar trend, while memory repertoires showed none. Out-of-frame TCR alpha sharing in monozygotic twins was systematically underestimated by recombination models, whereas sharing between unrelated individuals was in agreement with the recombination models. Zero-insertion analyses could be partly confounded by invariant T cells such as MAIT and iNKT, although diverse VJ usage argued against such confounding for most clonotypes. Conclusions relied on cross-sectional statistical analysis, since the same donors could not be followed over many years. The excess sharing between twins in beta out-of-frame sequences was weaker because fewer shared sequences reduced the signal-to-noise ratio. Compared with coincidental sharing between unrelated individuals, out-of-frame TCR alpha sequences shared between twins showed an excess of sequences with low generation probability.

The data also belong to a second study, concerning T cells expressing NK-cell markers. As that second paper reports: In sorted CD3+CD56+NKG2C+, CD3+CD56+NKG2C- and CD3+CD56-NKG2C+ T-cell subsets from eight donors, TCR beta-chain repertoires were profiled. Seven of the eight sequenced donors were HCMV-seropositive and one was HCMV-seronegative. To restrict sorting to alphabetaTCR-expressing T cells, an anti-gammadeltaTCR antibody was added in several experiments. In over 5 donors, the dominant CD3+CD56+NKG2C+ clonotypes were among the top 10 CD8+ clonotypes and accounted for about 1.0-7.5% of CD8+ T cells. Those dominant clonotypes were again the most abundant among CD3+CD56-NKG2C+ cells in several donors, at roughly 25-65%. It remained unclear whether the expanded NKG2C-expressing T cell clones were specific for HCMV antigens. All eight donors whose samples were sequenced were randomly selected healthy volunteers, three of them men and five women. To determine HCMV serostatus, a commercial ELISA kit was used to detect HCMV-specific IgG in serum. For about six donors, unsorted PBMC were also used to sequence bulk peripheral blood T-cell repertoires. Reads were demultiplexed and grouped by UMI with MIGEC, and clonotypes were assembled and quantified with MiTCR. To exclude erroneous sequences, any TCR cDNA sequence not supported by at least two reads was discarded. The tcR package was used for downstream repertoire analysis, with clonotypes matched between fractions based on CDR3 nucleotide sequence plus V segment. Antigen specificity was annotated against VDJdb with VDJmatch, allowing one amino acid substitution in CDR3.

The chain is assembled from TRBV12-3 or TRBV12-4 and TRBJ2-1; TRBD2 agrees with 10 junctional bases. The sequence derives from a woman aged 18-29 years in good health. The sequencing sample was made of PBMCs. CDR3 loop: CASRLAGPYNEQFF. Here is the DNA: TGTGCCAGCAGACTAGCGGGGCCATACAATGAGCAGTTCTTC.